The next 31 T cell receptor beta chains were all read from a single sample in a study of memory B cells and T cells in multiple sclerosis. CFSE-dim autoproliferating and CFSE-high non-proliferating T cells from unstimulated culture were sequenced separately. 40 million to 50 million CFSE-labeled PBMCs were cultured around 7 days unstimulated, then replicate wells were pooled. Sequencing was performed with immunoSEQ multiplex PCR; in TCRdb, only in-frame clones are kept and a portion is missing. This table holds over 35,000 clones, over 70% found once. Which antigens these TCRs recognize remains unknown. The source material was PBMCs from blood kept in culture. These receptors were collected from a human donor with multiple sclerosis.

The rearrangement joins TRBV4-1 to TRBJ2-7, with D maybe TRBD2 (6 bases). The CDR3 loop spans 15 amino acids. The V gene lost 1 base and the J gene lost 3 bases, with 13 bases spanning the gap. CDR1 and CDR2 (germline): MGHRA, YSYEKL. For the CDR3, the DNA is TGCGCCAGCAGCCAAGTTCCGGGGGACGACTACGAGCAGTACTTC. Its protein is CASSQVPGDDYEQYF.

There are a few counts of this clone. The gene calls are TRBV5-4 and TRBJ1-1; D may be TRBD1 (6 bases). Germline loops: CDR1 SGHNT, CDR2 YYREEE (reference sequence). The CDR3 loop spans 14 amino acids. Trimming removed 10 bases from V and 3 bases from J, with 19 bases in between. The CDR3 DNA follows: TGTGCCGCCCGCGGGGGCTCATTTTACACTGAAGCTTTCTTT. This sequence encodes CAARGGSFYTEAFF.

This rearrangement joins TRBV6-6 to TRBJ1-5; the D is unclear. The CDR3 runs to 14 residues. Germline V lookup: CDR1 MNHNY, CDR2 SVGAGI (reference sequence). The ends were cut back, 5 bases at V and 6 bases at J, with 14 bases in the middle. Here the CDR3 DNA reads TGTGCCAGCAGTGATAATCCCAAGGGTCAGCCCCAGCATTTT. Its protein is CASSDNPKGQPQHF.

The chain joins TRBV5-4 to TRBJ2-1; no clear D. The germline gives CDR1 SGHNT, CDR2 YYREEE (reference sequence). CDR3 length: 12 residues. V was cut by 2 bases and J by 5 bases, with 5 bases left in between. CDR3 region: CASSLGDNEQFF. The CDR3 DNA reads TGTGCCAGCAGCTTAGGAGACAATGAGCAGTTCTTC.

The gene calls are TRBV6-1 and TRBJ2-5; TRBD1 agrees at 10 bases. The better agreement between TRBJ2-7 and the DNA end casts doubt on the J call. The CDR3 consists of 15 residues. Germline V gene data show CDR1 as MNHNS and CDR2 as SASEGT. The CDR3: CASMIGTGVFHEQYF. The CDR3 nucleotides are TGTGCCAGCATGATAGGGACAGGGGTTTTCCACGAGCAGTACTTC.

On this clone: This sample also contains other DNA sequences that code for the same CDR3. This sequence joins TRBV6-6 and TRBJ1-6; no reliable D call. From germline, CDR1 is MNHNY and CDR2 SVGAGI (reference sequence). V lost 0 bases to trimming and J lost 7 bases, with 4 bases between them. The CDR3 loop spans 13 amino acids. DNA of the CDR3: TGTGCCAGCAGTTACTCTGGGAATTCACCCCTCCACTTT. The encoded protein is CASSYSGNSPLHF.

The gene calls are TRBV28 and TRBJ1-2; TRBD1 aligns across 7 bases. V was pared by 5 bases and J by 6 bases, with 9 bases of the junction left unmatched. CDR3 length: 14 residues. Germline V CDR1 and CDR2: MDHEN, SYDVKM. The CDR3 loop reads CASSASGGFDGYTF. DNA for the CDR3: TGTGCCAGCAGTGCCTCAGGGGGGTTCGATGGCTACACCTTC.

The V call is TRBV6-1, the J call TRBJ1-3, with TRBD1 matching over 9 bases. CDR3 size: 15 residues. Germline assignment: CDR1 MNHNS and CDR2 SASEGT. V was clipped by 7 bases and J by 0 bases; unmatched bases: 4. CDR3 bases: TGTGCCAGCATCGGACAGGGGAGCTCTGGAAACACCATATATTTT. Amino acid sequence: CASIGQGSSGNTIYF.

The chain combines TRBV30 with TRBJ1-4; D is unresolved. From germline, CDR1 is GTSNPN and CDR2 SVGIG (reference sequence). The ends were cut back, 0 bases at V and 7 bases at J, with 6 bases in the middle. The CDR3 sequence is 12 residues long. In DNA form, the CDR3 reads TGTGCCTGGAGTGTAATTGGTGAAAAACTGTTTTTT. Residues: CAWSVIGEKLFF.

This clone was observed a few times. This chain connects TRBV7-9 to TRBJ2-7, with TRBD1 matching 7 bases. In germline, CDR1 is SEHNR, CDR2 FQNEAQ (reference sequence). The CDR3 extends over 13 amino acids. V trimming: 5 bases; J trimming: 3 bases; junction bases outside the gene matches: 4. CDR3 sequence reads: CASSEGGNYEQYF. CDR3 coding DNA: TGTGCCAGCAGCGAAGGGGGCAACTACGAGCAGTACTTC. Using reference TRBV7-9 and TRBJ2-7 for the parts outside the CDR3, the full variable domain is DTGVSQNPRHKITKRGQNVTFRCDPISEHNRLYWYRQTLGQGPEFLTYFQNEAQLEKSRLLSDRFSAERPKGSFSTLEIQRTEQGDSAMYLCASSEGGNYEQYFGPGTRLTVT.

The rearrangement uses TRBV6-5 and TRBJ1-2; D call uncertain. Trimming removed 6 bases from V and 3 bases from J, with 5 bases in between. Per germline, CDR1 MNHEY and CDR2 SVGAGI. The CDR3 has 11 residues. The DNA of the CDR3 is TGTGCCAGCAGACGGGACTATGGCTACACCTTC. Its protein is CASRRDYGYTF.

CDR3 sequence reads: CASSLGATSSGANVLTF. The CDR3 DNA is TGTGCCAGCAGCTTGGGAGCAACAAGCTCTGGGGCCAACGTCCTGACTTTC. The chain recombines TRBV5-8 with TRBJ2-6; D is unresolved. Deletions cut 0 bases from V and 0 bases from J, with 10 bases between. The CDR3 has 17 residues. Germline values: CDR1 SGHTS, CDR2 YDEGEE.

This clone appeared once. The CDR3 spells CASSATGINGYTF. CDR3 bases: TGTGCCAGCAGTGCTACAGGGATAAATGGCTACACCTTC. This chain links TRBV2 with TRBJ1-2; maybe TRBD1 (6 bases). The CDR3 contains 13 residues. Germline V CDR1 and CDR2: SNHLY, FYNNEI. V lost 4 bases, J lost 6 bases, and 12 bases lay in between.

This chain uses TRBV28 with TRBJ1-2; D possibly corresponds to TRBD1 (5 bases). The germline V gene encodes CDR1 MDHEN and CDR2 SYDVKM. The CDR3 runs 12 residues. V was trimmed by 1 base and J by 7 bases, leaving 7 bases between them. CDR3 residues: CASSLFRAGYTF. The CDR3 DNA follows: TGTGCCAGCAGTTTATTCAGGGCTGGCTACACCTTC.

This clone has just one count. This sequence joins TRBV28 and TRBJ1-3; no reliable D call. This CDR3 contains 13 residues. Germline CDR1 and CDR2: MDHEN and SYDVKM. The V end was cut by 7 bases, the J end by 4 bases, with 11 bases between. CDR3 sequence reads: CASTFARGNTIYF. CDR3 nucleotide sequence: TGTGCCAGCACTTTCGCCCGAGGAAACACCATATATTTT. The full variable domain, rest sourced from reference TRBV28 and TRBJ1-3, is DVKVTQSSRYLVKRTGEKVFLECVQDMDHENMFWYRQDPGLGLRLIYFSYDVKMKEKGDIPEGYSVSREKKERFSLILESASTNQTSMYLCASTFARGNTIYFGEGSWLTVV.

Written as DNA, the CDR3 is TGTGCCAGCAGGGGCGGGGGGCCCACAGATACGCAGTATTTT. The encoded protein is CASRGGGPTDTQYF. V is TRBV27 and J is TRBJ2-3, with 8 bases aligning to TRBD2. The germline V gene encodes CDR1 MNHEY and CDR2 SMNVEV (reference sequence). The V and J ends lost 6 bases and 2 bases, in that order; junction bases with no gene match: 4. The CDR3 totals 14 residues.

The gene calls are TRBV7-8 and TRBJ1-2; D gene ambiguous. Germline lookup yields CDR1 SGHVS and CDR2 FQNEAQ. The CDR3 contains 15 residues. The V end was cut by 1 base, the J end by 5 bases, with 14 bases between. The CDR3 nucleotides are TGTGCCAGCAGCTTAGAGGGCGGAGGGCGATATGGCTACACCTTC. As protein: CASSLEGGGRYGYTF.

The chain employs TRBV4-1 and TRBJ2-7; the match to TRBD1 covers 7 bases. Germline values: CDR1 MGHRA, CDR2 YSYEKL. Trimming took 2 bases from V and 3 from J; bases not matched to a gene: 4. The CDR3 contains 14 residues. The CDR3 region has the DNA TGCGCCAGCAGCCAATTGGACAGGTTCTACGAGCAGTACTTC. This encodes CASSQLDRFYEQYF.

The chain has TRBV5-6 and TRBJ2-5, with 9 bases fitting TRBD2. Trimming took 2 bases from V and 5 from J; bases not matched to a gene: 7. This CDR3 comprises 15 residues. Germline V CDR1 and CDR2: SGHDT, YYEEEE. The DNA for the CDR3 is TGTGCCAGCAGCTTACCTAGCGGGGCCCAGGAGACCCAGTACTTC. Amino acid sequence: CASSLPSGAQETQYF.

The chain couples TRBV10-3 to TRBJ1-1; TRBD1 might be the D (6 bases). The CDR3 runs 15 residues. V lost 8 bases to trimming and J lost 1 base, with 17 bases between them. Per the germline V gene, CDR1 is ENHRY and CDR2 is SYGVKD. The CDR3 nucleotides read TGTGCCATCGGCAAAACCGGGACACCGAACACTGAAGCTTTCTTT. This translates into CAIGKTGTPNTEAFF.

This chain joins TRBV19 and TRBJ1-5; D not resolved. V shed 1 base and J shed 7 bases, with 5 bases lying between them. Germline V gives CDR1 LNHDA, CDR2 SQIVND (reference sequence). The CDR3 sequence is 12 residues long. The CDR3 DNA reads TGTGCCAGTAGTATAGGTTTACAGCCCCAGCATTTT. This sequence encodes CASSIGLQPQHF.

The table lists this clone with a count of one. The chain employs TRBV30 and TRBJ1-6; TRBD1 is a possible D gene (6 bases). This CDR3 region has 14 residues. Looked up from germline, CDR1 is GTSNPN and CDR2 is SVGIG (reference sequence). Trimming cost V 0 bases and J 7 bases, with 10 bases left between them. DNA of the CDR3: TGTGCCTGGAGTGTAGACAGGAAAAATTCACCCCTCCACTTT. Its protein is CAWSVDRKNSPLHF.

The chain's CDR3 is CASRADSPMRGPGQPQHF. The CDR3 region has the DNA TGTGCCAGCAGAGCGGACAGCCCTATGAGAGGTCCGGGTCAGCCCCAGCATTTT. The chain links TRBV7-8 to TRBJ1-5, with D perhaps TRBD1 (6 bases). CDR1 is SGHVS and CDR2 is FQNEAQ in the germline V gene. Trimming removed 6 bases from V and 6 bases from J, with 27 bases in between. The CDR3 runs 18 residues.

The genes are TRBV10-2 and TRBJ1-4; no clear D gene. Trimming pared 11 bases from V and 3 bases from J, leaving 4 bases between. This CDR3 region has 10 residues. Germline V gene lookup returns CDR1 WSHSY and CDR2 SAAADI. The CDR3 region has the DNA TGCGCCCTCTCTAATGAAAAACTGTTTTTT. This translates into CALSNEKLFF.

The CDR3 sequence is CASSYSGVRYGYTF. The DNA of the CDR3 is TGTGCCAGCAGTTACTCAGGGGTGAGATATGGCTACACCTTC. J is TRBJ1-2 and V is TRBV6-5, with D perhaps TRBD1 (5 bases). CDR3 length: 14 amino acids. Germline CDR1 is MNHEY and CDR2 is SVGAGI. V was cut by 0 bases and J by 5 bases, with 10 bases left in between.

The V and J genes are TRBV30 and TRBJ2-7, with D unresolved. The germline CDR1 and CDR2 sequences are GTSNPN and SVGIG (reference sequence). The CDR3 is 15 amino acids. The V gene lost 0 bases and the J gene lost 2 bases, with 14 bases spanning the gap. CDR3 in amino acids: CAWSVLSGLPYEQYF. The CDR3 DNA reads TGTGCCTGGAGTGTACTAAGTGGGCTTCCCTACGAGCAGTACTTC.

The chain has TRBV6-5 and TRBJ2-7; D remains unclear. Between the trimmed V and J ends, which lost 4 bases and 0 bases, there was a span of 7 bases. The CDR3 covers 13 residues. Germline V CDR1 and CDR2: MNHEY, SVGAGI. The CDR3 loop is CASSSSHSYEQYF. Written as DNA, the CDR3 is TGTGCCAGCAGTTCGAGCCACTCCTACGAGCAGTACTTC.

The CDR3 sequence is CASSLRTSGVGDTQYF. The CDR3 bases are TGTGCCAGCAGCCTCAGGACTAGCGGGGTGGGAGATACGCAGTATTTT. The chain uses TRBV7-8 and TRBJ2-3, with 12 positions matching TRBD2. CDR3 size: 16 residues. V shed 5 bases, J shed 5 bases, and the junction held 8 bases outside the gene matches. Germline CDR1 and CDR2: SGHVS and FQNEAQ.

This chain connects TRBV4-1 to TRBJ2-7; D is perhaps TRBD2 (5 bases). Germline CDR1 reads MGHRA; CDR2 reads YSYEKL. This CDR3 is built from 13 residues. The germline V and J ends were trimmed by 0 bases and 4 bases, with 7 bases remaining between them. The CDR3 is CASSQERAYEQYF. CDR3 bases: TGCGCCAGCAGCCAAGAGAGGGCGTACGAGCAGTACTTC.

This chain joins TRBV7-9 and TRBJ1-2; 11 bases map to TRBD1. The V segment lost 8 bases and the J segment 5 bases; nucleotides outside the gene matches: 7. There are 14 residues in the CDR3. Germline V gene sequence: CDR1 SEHNR, CDR2 FQNEAQ (reference sequence). CDR3 in amino acids: CASERTGGNYGYTF. In DNA form, the CDR3 reads TGTGCCAGCGAACGGACAGGGGGCAATTATGGCTACACCTTC.

The rearrangement links TRBV19 to TRBJ2-6, with 10 bases identical to TRBD1. Germline CDR1 reads LNHDA; CDR2 reads SQIVND (reference sequence). Trimming at V came to 7 bases and at J to 0 bases, leaving 9 bases not matched to a gene. The CDR3 is 18 amino acids. CDR3 sequence reads: CASTGGQGIGSGANVLTF. CDR3 coding DNA: TGTGCCAGTACCGGGGGACAGGGGATCGGCTCTGGGGCCAACGTCCTGACTTTC.